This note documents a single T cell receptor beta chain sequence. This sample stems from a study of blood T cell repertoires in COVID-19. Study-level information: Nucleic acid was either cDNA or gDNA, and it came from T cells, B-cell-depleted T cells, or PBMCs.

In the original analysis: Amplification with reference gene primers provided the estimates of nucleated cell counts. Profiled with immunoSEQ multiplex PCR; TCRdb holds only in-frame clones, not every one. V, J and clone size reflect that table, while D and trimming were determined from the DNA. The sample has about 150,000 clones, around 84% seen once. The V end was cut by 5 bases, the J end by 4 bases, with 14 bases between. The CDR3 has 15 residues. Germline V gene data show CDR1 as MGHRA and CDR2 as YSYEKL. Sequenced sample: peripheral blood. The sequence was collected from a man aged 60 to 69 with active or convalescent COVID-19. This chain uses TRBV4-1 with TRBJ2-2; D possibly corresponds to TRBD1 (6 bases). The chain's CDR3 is CASSSQQGLTGELFF. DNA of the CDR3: TGCGCCAGCAGCTCCCAACAGGGTCTCACCGGGGAGCTGTTTTTT.